The 3 T cell receptor beta chains below come from one sample, sequenced in a study of PD-1 blockade in classical Hodgkin lymphoma (dated by TCRdb to about 2020). The library was built by means of the immunoSEQ multiplex PCR assay. What TCRdb holds here is the immuneACCESS table cut down to in-frame rearrangements. Part of the clones is not present; checked against another copy, under half of the missing clones reflect an unresolved V gene, and the others are unexplained. In this sample the table shows 90,000 or so clones, 80% to 95% of which occur a single time. About 2.6% of the sample lies in the top ten. The label giving this sample's time point can be read as: cycle 2 day 1 (C2D1) of nivolumab. All trial patients had relapsed after autologous stem cell transplantation, with cohorts A, B and C differing in prior brentuximab vedotin exposure. The input for sequencing was peripheral blood mononuclear cells (PBMCs), taken before the second cycle of nivolumab. The receptors derive from a human donor with classical Hodgkin lymphoma.

V and J are TRBV6-4 and TRBJ2-1, with TRBD2 matching 8 bases. This CDR3 spans 15 amino acids. The germline V gene encodes CDR1 MRHNA and CDR2 SNTAGT. Trimming at V came to 3 bases and at J to 6 bases, leaving 7 bases not matched to a gene. CDR3 protein: CASSEEAGVFNEQFF. As DNA, the CDR3 is TGTGCCAGCAGTGAGGAAGCGGGAGTTTTCAATGAGCAGTTCTTC.

The rearrangement uses TRBV11-3 and TRBJ2-7, with TRBD2 identical over 9 bases. Germline CDR1 reads SGHNT; CDR2 reads YENEEA. The CDR3 is 13 residues long. CDR3 DNA: TGTGCTCAAGGTCCTAGCGGGGTCCACGAGCAGTACTTC. Its protein product is CAQGPSGVHEQYF.

The chain recombines TRBV19 with TRBJ2-1; TRBD2 aligns across 16 bases. Germline V CDR1 and CDR2: LNHDA, SQIVND (reference sequence). This CDR3 has 13 residues. With V trimmed by 6 bases and J by 14 bases, 4 bases remained unmatched. CDR3 residues: CASRGLAGGLEFF. In DNA, the CDR3 is TGTGCCAGTAGGGGACTAGCGGGAGGGTTGGAGTTCTTC.